The clone carrying this T cell receptor beta chain was seen just once. Antigen: not known. The germline V gene has CDR1 MNHEY and CDR2 SVGAGI. This CDR3 region has 15 residues. V was pared by 10 bases and J by 0 bases, with 13 bases between. The sample originates from a study of CD8+ T cells in alopecia areata. Findings of the study overall: Scalp repertoires also include resident alphabeta T cells from normal skin.

Following extraction, RNA underwent reverse transcription to cDNA, which served as the sequencing template. Repertoires were generated with immunoSEQ multiplex PCR, while TCRdb's copy carries only in-frame clones and drops some. The sample includes about 150,000 clones, around 47% of them seen just once. Peripheral blood samples and lesional scalp punch biopsies were obtained from alopecia areata patients. This TCR was recovered from a human donor with alopecia areata. The rearrangement uses TRBV6-5 and TRBJ2-6; D uncertain. The sequenced sample was CD4+ T cells sorted from blood. The CDR3 sequence is CATRTSGSGANVLTF. In DNA form, the CDR3 reads TGTGCCACCAGGACGTCTGGCTCTGGGGCCAACGTCCTGACTTTC.